The present T cell receptor beta chain was sequenced within a study of T cell changes during pregnancy in multiple sclerosis. Sequencing used immunoSEQ multiplex PCR; TCRdb keeps in-frame clones, though not all of them. Of more than 100,000 clones in the sample, roughly nine tenths were seen once. The material sequenced was peripheral blood, taken after pregnancy. This TCR derives from a female donor with multiple sclerosis, enrolled in a pregnancy study.

In DNA form, the CDR3 reads TGTGCCAGCAGCCCCACCTCAAATCAGACAGCTACTAATGAAAAACTGTTTTTT. Translating it yields CASSPTSNQTATNEKLFF. This sequence joins TRBV14 and TRBJ1-4; perhaps TRBD1 as D (5 bases). Germline V gene lookup returns CDR1 SGHDN and CDR2 FVKESK. The CDR3 consists of 18 residues. The V and J ends lost 4 bases and 2 bases respectively, with 20 bases between them. Full variable domain (missing parts from reference TRBV14 and TRBJ1-4): EAGVTQFPSHSVIEKGQTVTLRCDPISGHDNLYWYRRVMGKEIKFLLHFVKESKQDESGMPNNRFLAERTGGTYSTLKVQPAELEDSGVYFCASSPTSNQTATNEKLFFGSGTQLSVL.